The 20 T cell receptor beta chains below were found in one sample sequenced in a study of PD-L1 blockade in urothelial cancer. Regarding time point: peripheral blood 6 weeks after treatment start. The assay was immunoSEQ multiplex PCR, and TCRdb's table has in-frame clones only and misses some. The table records roughly 32,000 clones, about 89% of them present only once. Sequencing was performed on PBMCs, taken around atezolizumab (anti-PD-L1) treatment. Receptor source: a man of 80 years or more with urothelial cancer.

This sequence joins TRBV4-3 and TRBJ2-1, with 7 bases lining up with TRBD2. CDR3 size: 16 residues. V gave up 0 bases and J gave up 4 bases; unmatched junction bases: 6. Germline loops: CDR1 LGHNA, CDR2 YSLEER. CDR3 DNA sequence: TGCGCCAGCAGCCAAGAGCCACGCGGGGGATACAATGAGCAGTTCTTC. Protein: CASSQEPRGGYNEQFF.

The chain combines TRBV29-1 with TRBJ2-5; 9 bases are a match to TRBD1. This CDR3 spans 13 amino acids. The J segment lost 3 bases and the V segment lost 7 bases, leaving 6 bases of the junction unmatched. Germline V lookup: CDR1 SQVTM, CDR2 ANQGSEA. The CDR3: CSGAQGAKETQYF. CDR3 nucleotide sequence: TGCAGCGGGGCACAGGGGGCTAAAGAGACCCAGTACTTC.

The V and J genes are TRBV2 and TRBJ2-1; D possibly corresponds to TRBD1 (5 bases). Germline lookup yields CDR1 SNHLY and CDR2 FYNNEI. There are 15 residues in the CDR3. The ends were cut back, 5 bases at V and 5 bases at J, with 16 bases in the middle. The CDR3 DNA reads as TGTGCCAGCAGTCGAGGACGACAGAGTAACAATGAGCAGTTCTTC. This sequence encodes CASSRGRQSNNEQFF.

V is TRBV2 and J is TRBJ2-2; 9 bases are a match to TRBD1. The CDR3 extends over 15 amino acids. In germline, CDR1 is SNHLY, CDR2 FYNNEI. J gave up 5 bases and V 7 bases, and 8 bases lay outside the gene matches. In DNA form, the CDR3 reads TGTGCCAGCATTTCGGGACAGGGAGGGACCGGGGAGCTGTTTTTT. This sequence encodes CASISGQGGTGELFF. The variable domain in full, with the rest retrieved from reference TRBV2 and TRBJ2-2, is EPEVTQTPSHQVTQMGQEVILRCVPISNHLYFYWYRQILGQKVEFLVSFYNNEISEKSEIFDDQFSVERPDGSNFTLKIRSTKLEDSAMYFCASISGQGGTGELFFGEGSRLTVL.

This clone occurred a few times. The gene calls are TRBV2 and TRBJ1-2; TRBD1 matches 7 bases. Germline loops: CDR1 SNHLY, CDR2 FYNNEI. V dropped 9 bases and J dropped 5; count of bases not matched to a gene: 6. This CDR3 comprises 12 residues. CDR3 DNA sequence: TGTGCCAGGAGACCGGGACAGTATGGCTACACCTTC. Encoded protein: CARRPGQYGYTF.

The chain carries TRBV6-5 and TRBJ2-1; 9 positions match TRBD1. Germline V CDR1 and CDR2: MNHEY, SVGAGI. This CDR3 spans 11 amino acids. The CDR3 sequence: CGSGTGNEQFF. The CDR3 bases are TGTGGCTCCGGGACAGGGAATGAGCAGTTCTTC.

This rearrangement joins TRBV27 to TRBJ2-1; tentative D call: TRBD1 (6 bases). V was cut by 2 bases and J by 6 bases, with 14 bases left in between. The CDR3 has 15 amino acids. Germline V gene sequence: CDR1 MNHEY, CDR2 SMNVEV (reference sequence). CDR3 sequence: CASSLMQGRGNEQFF. CDR3 in DNA: TGTGCCAGCAGTTTAATGCAGGGGAGAGGCAATGAGCAGTTCTTC.

This sequence joins TRBV11-2 and TRBJ2-1; D gene uncertain. There are 14 residues in the CDR3. Between the trimmed V and J ends, which lost 1 base and 4 bases, there was a span of 8 bases. Per germline, CDR1 SGHAT and CDR2 FQNNGV. As DNA, the CDR3 is TGTGCCAGCAGCTTAGCCGTCCCGTACAATGAGCAGTTCTTC. Its protein is CASSLAVPYNEQFF.

In DNA, the CDR3 is TGTGCCAGCAGCGCCCGACAGGGTATAGAGACCCAGTACTTC. Protein product: CASSARQGIETQYF. J is TRBJ2-5 and V is TRBV9; 7 bases match TRBD1. The ends lost 3 bases at V and 4 bases at J; junction bases unmatched: 6. The CDR3 totals 14 residues. Germline V gene sequence: CDR1 SGDLS, CDR2 YYNGEE.

This sequence joins TRBV19 and TRBJ2-2, with D uncertain. Germline CDR1 is LNHDA and CDR2 is SQIVND (reference sequence). V lost 5 bases and J lost 5, with 6 bases in between. The CDR3 runs to 12 residues. CDR3: CASSVRTGELFF. The CDR3 nucleotides are TGTGCCAGTAGTGTGAGAACCGGGGAGCTGTTTTTT.

The CDR3 region has the DNA TGTGCCACCAATCGACTAGCGGTTAGCACAGATACGCAGTATTTT. As protein: CATNRLAVSTDTQYF. This sequence joins TRBV6-6 and TRBJ2-3; 9 bases are a match to TRBD2. With 10 bases clipped from V and 0 bases from J, the junction kept 8 bases outside the gene matches. This CDR3 has 15 residues. Germline values: CDR1 MNHNY, CDR2 SVGAGI (reference sequence).

This rearrangement joins TRBV6-5 to TRBJ2-7; D might be TRBD2 (7 bases). V gave up 9 bases and J gave up 4 bases, with 19 bases separating them. The CDR3 extends over 14 amino acids. Germline CDR1 and CDR2: MNHEY and SVGAGI. The CDR3 sequence is CASSLSGGPYEQYF. The CDR3 DNA reads TGTGCCAGTTCCTTGTCCGGGGGGCCTTACGAGCAGTACTTC.

This chain joins TRBV5-1 and TRBJ2-1; 8 positions match TRBD2. This CDR3 has 16 residues. The germline V gene encodes CDR1 SGHRS and CDR2 YFSETQ. With 4 bases clipped from V and 9 bases from J, the junction kept 15 bases outside the gene matches. The CDR3 loop is CASSPRGGLAGSEQFF. CDR3 nucleotides: TGCGCCAGCAGCCCGCGCGGTGGCCTAGCGGGCAGTGAGCAGTTCTTC.

The chain recombines TRBV18 with TRBJ2-1, with 7 bases identical to TRBD1. Trimming removed 4 bases from V and 4 bases from J; junction bases left unmatched: 13. Per the germline V gene, CDR1 is KGHSH and CDR2 is LQKENI. CDR3 length: 17 residues. CDR3: CASSRLTFGTDYNEQFF. CDR3 in DNA: TGTGCCAGCTCACGGTTAACATTCGGGACAGATTACAATGAGCAGTTCTTC.

The chain recombines TRBV7-2 with TRBJ1-2; a weak D match, TRBD1 (6 bases). This CDR3 is 15 amino acids long. In germline, CDR1 is SGHTA, CDR2 FQGNSA. Deletions cut 4 bases from V and 3 bases from J, with 15 bases between. The CDR3 sequence: CASSYTDRPYYGYTF. The CDR3 nucleotides are TGTGCCAGCAGCTATACAGACAGGCCTTACTATGGCTACACCTTC. The full variable domain, with the rest looked up from reference TRBV7-2 and TRBJ1-2, is GAGVSQSPSNKVTEKGKDVELRCDPISGHTALYWYRQSLGQGLEFLIYFQGNSAPDKSGLPSDRFSAERTGGSVSTLTIQRTQQEDSAVYLCASSYTDRPYYGYTFGSGTRLTVV.

CDR3 sequence reads: CASKRQGTRDYGYTF. The CDR3 bases are TGTGCCAGCAAGCGACAGGGTACGAGGGACTATGGCTACACCTTC. This chain connects TRBV2 to TRBJ1-2; 7 bases fit TRBD1. Germline values: CDR1 SNHLY, CDR2 FYNNEI. The CDR3 length is 15 residues. The V gene end was trimmed by 7 bases and the J gene end by 3 bases; junction bases not matched to a gene: 11.

The chain couples TRBV6-5 to TRBJ1-5; weak D call: TRBD1 (5 bases). Per germline, CDR1 MNHEY and CDR2 SVGAGI. The CDR3 has 14 amino acids. V lost 6 bases, J lost 7 bases, and 16 bases lay in between. CDR3 region: CASREEGWEQPQHF. The CDR3, as DNA: TGTGCCAGCAGGGAGGAGGGGTGGGAACAGCCCCAGCATTTT.

This rearrangement joins TRBV19 to TRBJ2-5, with 10 positions matching TRBD1. The CDR3 spans 14 residues. With V trimmed by 5 bases and J by 4 bases, 4 bases remained unmatched. Germline CDR1 is LNHDA and CDR2 is SQIVND (reference sequence). The CDR3 loop is CASSAGQGSETQYF. In nucleotides, the CDR3 is TGTGCCAGTAGTGCGGGACAGGGGTCAGAGACCCAGTACTTC.

The chain joins TRBV5-4 to TRBJ2-3, with 7 positions matching TRBD2. Germline values: CDR1 SGHNT, CDR2 YYREEE (reference sequence). This CDR3 spans 16 amino acids. V lost 3 bases, J lost 4 bases, and 11 bases stayed unmatched. The DNA for the CDR3 is TGTGCCAGCAGCTCGGGGCGGGAGTGGGCCCCAGATACGCAGTATTTT. It encodes CASSSGREWAPDTQYF. The full variable domain, completed using reference TRBV5-4 and TRBJ2-3, is ETGVTQSPTHLIKTRGQQVTLRCSSQSGHNTVSWYQQALGQGPQFIFQYYREEENGRGNFPPRFSGLQFPNYSSELNVNALELDDSALYLCASSSGREWAPDTQYFGPGTRLTVL.

The chain joins TRBV27 to TRBJ2-7; 10 nucleotides agree with TRBD1. The CDR3 has 15 amino acids. The germline V gene has CDR1 MNHEY and CDR2 SMNVEV (reference sequence). V shed 3 bases and J 9 bases; nucleotides not matched to a gene: 11. CDR3 protein: CASSFSTGGSLRQYF. In nucleotides, the CDR3 is TGTGCCAGCAGTTTCTCGACAGGGGGCTCGCTGAGGCAGTACTTC.